This T cell receptor (beta chain) was documented in a study of T cells in Graves' hyperthyroidism and ophthalmopathy. RNA transcripts served as the template for amplifying TCR beta CDR3 regions. TCR CDR3 regions were first amplified by RT-PCR with HTBI primers. TCRdb reanalysed the multiplex PCR reads using MiXCR and keeps one entry per CDR3 protein. Among around 600,000 distinct CDR3 sequences listed, around 15% were seen once. Overall study findings and caveats: From stable hyperthyroidism, ophthalmopathy was set apart by a 13 V-J model. Blood also held most thyroid clonotypes expanded beyond 0.001.

This clonotype was detected a few times. Its antigen is not known. The ends lost 5 bases at V and 2 bases at J; junction bases unmatched: 14. This CDR3 is 17 amino acids long. Looked up from germline, CDR1 is SEHNR and CDR2 is FQNEAQ (reference sequence). This chain links TRBV7-9 with TRBJ1-1; 7 nucleotides line up with TRBD1. The receptor's source is a woman aged 50 to 60 with Graves' ophthalmopathy. Sequencing was performed on blood. This CDR3 is CASSPTRTTGKNTEAFF. CDR3 nucleotides: TGTGCCAGCAGCCCTACCCGGACGACAGGGAAAAACACTGAAGCTTTCTTT.